One and the same sample provided the 26 T cell receptor beta chains below, sequenced in a study of low-dose radiotherapy and immunotherapy resistance in tumors. Time point meaning: before trial treatment. With TRAV- and TRBV-specific primers, first-strand cDNA was made, covering the alpha and beta chains. Both a constant-region primer and a V-primer adapter served to amplify TCRs across roughly 22 PCR cycles. TCRdb fed the reads into MiXCR, producing one record per CDR3 protein. The table shows tens of thousands of distinct CDR3 sequences, with about 30% occurring only once. The sequences come from PBMCs, collected before treatment. These receptors originate from a male donor with rectosigmoid adenocarcinoma.

The table lists this clonotype with many counts. The chain uses TRBV6-2 or TRBV6-3 and TRBJ2-7; D possibly corresponds to TRBD1 (5 bases). Germline V gene lookup returns CDR1 MNHEY and CDR2 SVGEGT. The V and J ends lost 5 bases and 3 bases respectively, with 11 bases between them. This CDR3 has 13 amino acids. The CDR3 here is CASSDPRVYEQYF. The CDR3 coding sequence is TGTGCCAGCAGTGACCCCAGGGTCTACGAGCAGTACTTC.

The V and J genes are TRBV2 and TRBJ2-5, with 15 bases matching TRBD2. Trimming removed 1 base from V and 0 bases from J; junction bases left unmatched: 0. CDR1 and CDR2 (germline): SNHLY, FYNNEI. The CDR3 sequence is 17 residues long. This chain's CDR3 is CASSEGTSGGDQETQYF. The CDR3 DNA follows: TGTGCCAGCAGTGAAGGGACTAGCGGGGGGGACCAAGAGACCCAGTACTTC.

This clonotype appeared many times. V gene TRBV11-2 combines with J gene TRBJ2-2; 7 bases map to TRBD2. V shed 2 bases and J 4 bases; nucleotides not matched to a gene: 4. CDR3 length: 15 amino acids. Germline V gene data show CDR1 as SGHAT and CDR2 as FQNNGV. The CDR3 nucleotides read TGTGCCAGCAGCTTATTCGGGGGGACCACCGGGGAGCTGTTTTTT. Protein sequence: CASSLFGGTTGELFF.

A note on this clonotype: The junction departs from the called germline gene at one end, perhaps through a read error. This sequence joins TRBV5-4 and TRBJ1-2; no clear D. Germline loops: CDR1 SGHNT, CDR2 YYREEE (reference sequence). This CDR3 has 13 amino acids. The CDR3 coding sequence is TGTGACAGCAGTCCCGGCCCGCCGGAGGGCTACACCTTC. Translated, it gives CDSSPGPPEGYTF. Combining the CDR3 with reference TRBV5-4 and TRBJ1-2 gives the whole variable domain ETGVTQSPTHLIKTRGQQVTLRCSSQSGHNTVSWYQQALGQGPQFIFQYYREEENGRGNFPPRFSGLQFPNYSSELNVNALELDDSALYLCDSSPGPPEGYTFGSGTRLTVV.

The chain has TRBV10-3 and TRBJ1-5; D not resolved. The germline V gene has CDR1 ENHRY and CDR2 SYGVKD. Trimming cost V 3 bases and J 7 bases, with 7 bases left between them. The CDR3 is 12 amino acids. The CDR3 region has the DNA TGTGCCATCAGTGAAAACTACCAGCCCCAGCATTTT. Translated, it gives CAISENYQPQHF.

Notes on this clonotype: A read error likely explains this, since a far larger clone differs by one base. CDR3 bases: TGCAGCGTTGCCAACAGGGGGGTTTACAATGAGCAGTACTTC. Translated: CSVANRGVYNEQYF. The V gene is TRBV29-1, the J gene TRBJ2-7; TRBD1 agrees at 8 bases. Losses at the gene ends were 4 bases for V and 7 bases for J; bases not matched to a gene: 12. This CDR3 comprises 14 residues. The V gene's germline CDR1 is SQVTM and CDR2 ANQGSEA.

In its sample, this clonotype was seen many times. The chain employs TRBV21-1 and TRBJ2-7; the table's D call of TRBD2 was not tested on the DNA. TRBV21-1 is termed a pseudogene. This CDR3 is built from 14 residues. The CDR3 sequence is CASSKKGQTYEQYF. CDR3 bases: TGTGCCAGCAGCAAAAAAGGGCAGACCTACGAGCAGTACTTC.

This clonotype was observed many times. The V call is TRBV5-1, the J call TRBJ1-1; a weak D match, TRBD1 (5 bases). From germline, CDR1 is SGHRS and CDR2 YFSETQ. The V gene lost 4 bases and the J gene lost 7 bases, with 11 bases spanning the gap. This CDR3 comprises 12 residues. In DNA form, the CDR3 reads TGCGCCAGCAGCCCCGACAGATTTGAAGCTTTCTTT. Amino acid sequence: CASSPDRFEAFF.

This clonotype occurred many times. This rearrangement joins TRBV19 to TRBJ1-2; D perhaps matches TRBD1 (5 bases). The CDR3 is 15 residues long. Germline assignment: CDR1 LNHDA and CDR2 SQIVND (reference sequence). The V gene lost 5 bases and the J gene lost 4 bases, with 17 bases spanning the gap. The CDR3, as DNA: TGTGCCAGTAGTCCGACAGAACAATTTTCCTATGGCTACACCTTC. Its translation: CASSPTEQFSYGYTF.

Many counts were recorded for this clonotype. CDR3 nucleotide sequence: TGTGCCAGCAGCATAACCGGGACAGGGTTCGAAAAACTGTTTTTT. As protein: CASSITGTGFEKLFF. This chain joins TRBV7-2 and TRBJ1-4; 9 bases are shared with TRBD1. Losses at the gene ends were 5 bases for V and 8 bases for J; bases not matched to a gene: 9. The CDR3 is 15 residues long. CDR1 SGHTA and CDR2 FQGNSA come from the germline V gene.

This clonotype was counted once. Since a far larger clone is one base different, this is likely a read error. The chain joins TRBV4-3 to TRBJ2-7; 8 bases fit TRBD2. The CDR3 is made up of 16 amino acids. Per germline, CDR1 LGHNA and CDR2 YSLEER. V dropped 5 bases and J dropped 7; count of bases not matched to a gene: 16. CDR3 amino acids: CASSSFTGTRNNEQYF. In DNA form, the CDR3 reads TGCGCCAGCAGCTCTTTTACCGGGACTAGGAACAATGAGCAGTACTTC.

Points on this clonotype: This likely came from a read error, as a far larger clone is one base away. The J gene is TRBJ2-7, the V gene TRBV6-5; D is uncertain. Germline V CDR1 and CDR2: MNHEY, SVGAGI. The CDR3 sequence is 14 residues long. Trimming took off 7 bases at V and 7 bases at J, with 20 bases between the two ends. This CDR3 reads CASTERASYNEQYF. In DNA form, the CDR3 reads TGTGCCAGCACCGAACGGGCGTCCTACAATGAGCAGTACTTC.

Details on this clonotype: This probably arose from a read error, given a far larger clone one base away. The gene calls are TRBV6-5 and TRBJ2-5; TRBD2 is a possible D gene (5 bases). V was pared by 11 bases and J by 11 bases, with 27 bases between. The germline CDR1 and CDR2 sequences are MNHEY and SVGAGI. The CDR3 has 14 amino acids. Written as DNA, the CDR3 is TGTGCCGGTAGGGAGCGTAGTTCCTACAATGAGCAGTACTTC. It is translated as CAGRERSSYNEQYF.

This clonotype was detected ten times or more. CDR3 DNA sequence: TGTGCCAGCAGCATACCGACAGGGAACACTGAAGCTTTCTTT. This encodes CASSIPTGNTEAFF. V usage is TRBV7-2 and J usage is TRBJ1-1, with a weak D call TRBD1 (6 bases). V was cut by 5 bases and J by 1 base, with 11 bases left in between. Germline V gives CDR1 SGHTA, CDR2 FQGNSA. The CDR3 covers 14 residues.

This clonotype was picked up many times. DNA for the CDR3: TGTGCCAGCAGCCAAGGCGTAGCGGGGGGCCAAGAGACCCAGTACTTC. Protein: CASSQGVAGGQETQYF. V usage is TRBV3-1 and J usage is TRBJ2-5; TRBD2 matches 10 bases. Germline V gene sequence: CDR1 LGHDT, CDR2 YNNKEL (reference sequence). The CDR3 contains 16 residues. V trimming: 1 base; J trimming: 1 base; junction bases outside the gene matches: 3.

Worth noting for this clonotype: A single base is all that separates this from a far larger clone, so a read error is likely. J is TRBJ2-1 and V is TRBV27, with D tentatively TRBD1 or TRBD2 (5 bases each). CDR1 MNHEY and CDR2 SMNVEV come from the germline V gene (reference sequence). V lost 10 bases, J lost 6 bases, and 25 bases lay in between. The CDR3 totals 16 residues. CDR3 sequence (DNA): TGTGCCACCAGAGGCCACCCCCCGGGACCCTCCAATGAGCAGTTCTTC. Encoded protein: CATRGHPPGPSNEQFF.

This clonotype showed up many times. This rearrangement joins TRBV28 to TRBJ1-2, with D possibly matching TRBD1 (6 bases). V lost 2 bases and J lost 8, with 9 bases in between. Germline-derived CDR1 and CDR2 are MDHEN and SYDVKM. This CDR3 is 12 amino acids long. The CDR3 here is CASSLQGLGYTF. In nucleotides, the CDR3 is TGTGCCAGCAGTTTACAGGGGCTGGGCTACACCTTC.

In this sample, this clonotype turned up many times. The J gene is TRBJ2-3, the V gene TRBV7-6, with unresolved D. The V gene lost 5 bases and the J gene lost 6 bases, with 12 bases spanning the gap. This CDR3 has 13 amino acids. Germline assignment: CDR1 SGHVS and CDR2 FNYEAQ. The CDR3 region is CASSPTRRDTQYF. CDR3 nucleotide sequence: TGTGCCAGCAGCCCCACTCGACGGGATACGCAGTATTTT.

At least ten counts were recorded for this clonotype. J is TRBJ2-1 and V is TRBV12-3 or TRBV12-4, with D hard to call. Deletions cut 3 bases from V and 0 bases from J, with 6 bases between. CDR3 length equals 14 residues. CDR3 region: CASSFSGSYNEQFF. The DNA for the CDR3 is TGTGCCAGCAGTTTTTCGGGCTCCTACAATGAGCAGTTCTTC.

This clonotype was seen at least ten times. The chain has TRBV11-2 and TRBJ2-1; 10 bases fit TRBD1. Germline-derived CDR1 and CDR2 are SGHAT and FQNNGV. The CDR3 spans 15 residues. Trimming took 1 base from V and 6 from J; bases not matched to a gene: 3. The CDR3 coding sequence is TGTGCCAGCAGCTTAGGACAGGGGGCGCGCAATGAGCAGTTCTTC. The encoded protein is CASSLGQGARNEQFF. The full variable domain, completed using reference TRBV11-2 and TRBJ2-1, is EAGVAQSPRYKIIEKRQSVAFWCNPISGHATLYWYQQILGQGPKLLIQFQNNGVVDDSQLPKDRFSAERLKGVDSTLKIQPAKLEDSAVYLCASSLGQGARNEQFFGPGTRLTVL.

Regarding this clonotype: A single base separates this from a much larger clone, so it may be a read error. The V and J genes are TRBV6-1 and TRBJ2-2; 12 bases align to TRBD1. This CDR3 spans 14 amino acids. Losses at the gene ends were 6 bases for V and 7 bases for J; bases not matched to a gene: 3. Per germline, CDR1 MNHNS and CDR2 SASEGT. The CDR3 DNA sequence: TGTGCCAGCAGGGGACAGGGGGCCTACGGGGAGCTGTTTTTT. Protein: CASRGQGAYGELFF.

At least ten counts were recorded for this clonotype. The chain has TRBV6-8 and TRBJ2-7, with 14 bases that match TRBD2. The germline gives CDR1 MNHGY, CDR2 SAAAGT. CDR3 length equals 16 residues. With V trimmed by 5 bases and J by 6 bases, 9 bases remained unmatched. This chain's CDR3 is CASSGLGLAGEGEQYF. The CDR3 DNA sequence: TGTGCCAGCAGTGGACTGGGACTAGCGGGAGAAGGCGAGCAGTACTTC.

In this sample, this clonotype turned up many times. This chain connects TRBV19 to TRBJ1-1; D perhaps matches TRBD1 (6 bases). The V end was cut by 3 bases, the J end by 5 bases, with 16 bases between. Germline CDR1 reads LNHDA; CDR2 reads SQIVND (reference sequence). This CDR3 is 15 amino acids long. The CDR3 sequence: CASSIRGSGVTEAFF. The CDR3 DNA follows: TGTGCCAGTAGTATTAGGGGTTCAGGGGTGACTGAAGCTTTCTTT.

The sample holds many counts of this clonotype. The V gene is TRBV2, the J gene TRBJ2-1, with a tentative D call TRBD1 (5 bases). CDR1 is SNHLY and CDR2 is FYNNEI in the germline V gene. The CDR3 length is 12 residues. Trimming pared 6 bases from V and 8 bases from J, leaving 11 bases between. CDR3 in amino acids: CASSAQGHEQFF. The CDR3 DNA is TGTGCCAGCAGCGCCCAGGGCCATGAGCAGTTCTTC.

This clonotype was counted many times. This sequence joins TRBV7-3 and TRBJ2-6; D perhaps matches TRBD1 (6 bases). The germline CDR1 and CDR2 sequences are SGHTA and FQGTGA. The CDR3 extends over 16 amino acids. Trimming took 3 bases from V and 0 from J, leaving 9 bases between them. The CDR3 loop is CASSFQGNSGANVLTF. Here the CDR3 DNA reads TGTGCCAGCAGCTTCCAGGGGAACTCTGGGGCCAACGTCCTGACTTTC. The full variable domain, completed using reference TRBV7-3 and TRBJ2-6, is GAGVSQTPSNKVTEKGKYVELRCDPISGHTALYWYRQSLGQGPEFLIYFQGTGAADDSGLPNDRFFAVRPEGSVSTLKIQRTERGDSAVYLCASSFQGNSGANVLTFGAGSRLTVL.

This clonotype was seen at least ten times. The rearrangement uses TRBV7-2 and TRBJ1-4, with 7 bases matching TRBD1. The CDR3 loop spans 20 amino acids. V shed 0 bases, J shed 6 bases, and the junction held 19 bases outside the gene matches. Germline-derived CDR1 and CDR2 are SGHTA and FQGNSA. The CDR3 here is CASSLAIGTDPPRGDEKLFF. The CDR3, as DNA: TGTGCCAGCAGCTTAGCGATCGGGACAGATCCTCCAAGGGGTGATGAAAAACTGTTTTTT. Complete variable domain (other parts from reference TRBV7-2 and TRBJ1-4): GAGVSQSPSNKVTEKGKDVELRCDPISGHTALYWYRQSLGQGLEFLIYFQGNSAPDKSGLPSDRFSAERTGGSVSTLTIQRTQQEDSAVYLCASSLAIGTDPPRGDEKLFFGSGTQLSVL.